The rows below give T cell receptor beta chains drawn from one sample of a study of T cell responses to AZD1222 COVID-19 vaccine. TCRdb keeps only in-frame clones here, not all; method: immunoSEQ multiplex PCR. The sample has around 140,000 clones, roughly 93% seen once. The sequencing used peripheral blood, collected after recovery from COVID-19. The origin of the receptors is an adult who had recovered from COVID-19. Both conserved end residues are part of each CDR3. The D gene is left open where the match is weak. For some rows the clone size is stated as once, few or many, or as a class when expanded; others skip it.

d_gene | j_gene | v_gene | abundance | CDR3nt | CDR3aa
TRBD1 | TRBJ1-5 | TRBV19 | - | TGTGCCTCCCGAGGGACAGGGATGGGCAATCAGCCCCAGCATTTT | CASRGTGMGNQPQHF
- | TRBJ1-2 | TRBV19 | - | TGTGCCAGTAGTCTGGGACCCAACTATGGCTACACCTTC | CASSLGPNYGYTF
TRBD1 | TRBJ1-1 | TRBV7-9 | - | TGTGCCAGCAGCTTACAGGGGGAGAACACTGAAGCTTTCTTT | CASSLQGENTEAFF
- | TRBJ1-2 | TRBV5-4 | - | TGTGCCAGCAGCATAGAACAGAGACACTATGGCTACACCTTC | CASSIEQRHYGYTF
TRBD1 | TRBJ2-1 | TRBV5-1 | - | TGCGCCAGCAGCGGACAGGGAAGCTCCTACAATGAGCAGTTCTTC | CASSGQGSSYNEQFF
- | TRBJ2-3 | TRBV19 | once | TGTGCCAGTAGTAGAGGTATCACAGATACGCAGTATTTT | CASSRGITDTQYF
TRBD1 | TRBJ1-1 | TRBV19 | - | TGTGCCAGTAGTATGGGACAGGGGCTCCTGAACACTGAAGCTTTCTTT | CASSMGQGLLNTEAFF
TRBD1 | TRBJ2-1 | TRBV30 | - | TGTGCCTGGAGACCGGACAGGGGGCCCTTCAATGAGCAGTTCTTC | CAWRPDRGPFNEQFF
TRBD1 | TRBJ2-1 | TRBV5-4 | - | TGTGCCAGCGAGGGGGCCAATGAGCAGTTCTTC | CASEGANEQFF
TRBD2 | TRBJ2-7 | TRBV11-2 | once | TGTGCCAGCAGCTCATATACTAGCGAGATAGACTACGAGCAGTACTTC | CASSSYTSEIDYEQYF
- | TRBJ2-3 | TRBV7-6 | - | TGTGCCAGCAGCTTAGGAGGGGGGAGCGCCACAGATACGCAGTATTTT | CASSLGGGSATDTQYF
- | TRBJ1-1 | TRBV10-3 | - | TGTGCCATCAGTGTGAAGGGGGGGACGAGTGGCACTGAAGCTTTCTTT | CAISVKGGTSGTEAFF
TRBD2 | TRBJ2-2 | TRBV9 | - | TGTGCCAGCACCGGCAAAAGCGGGATTAGGGAGCTGTTTTTT | CASTGKSGIRELFF
- | TRBJ2-3 | TRBV5-1 | - | TGCGCCAGCAGGAATGGACAGAACACAGATACGCAGTATTTT | CASRNGQNTDTQYF
- | TRBJ2-5 | TRBV9 | - | TGTGCCAGCAGCGGCAGCTGGCGGCCCGAGGGAGAGACCCAGTACTTC | CASSGSWRPEGETQYF
- | TRBJ1-5 | TRBV28 | - | TGTGCCAGCAGTTTAAGTTTGGGAAGCGTGGGCAATCAGCCCCAGCATTTT | CASSLSLGSVGNQPQHF
- | TRBJ2-7 | TRBV24-1 | - | TGTGCCACCAGTGATTTGCCGGGGCCTACCCTCTTTTACGAGCAGTACTTC | CATSDLPGPTLFYEQYF
TRBD2 | TRBJ2-1 | TRBV19 | once | TGTGCCAGTAGTATACCCGGACTAGCGGGCAATGAGCAGTTCTTC | CASSIPGLAGNEQFF
- | TRBJ1-5 | TRBV4-2 | - | TGTGCCAGCAGCCAAGGTCAGGGGTTTCAGCCCCAGCATTTT | CASSQGQGFQPQHF
- | TRBJ1-6 | TRBV3-1/TRBV3-2 | - | TGTGCCAGCAGCCATAGACAGGATGGAGCACCCCTCCACTTT | CASSHRQDGAPLHF
- | TRBJ1-1 | TRBV27 | - | TGTGCCAGCAGTTGGGGGGCGATGACTGAAGCTTTCTTT | CASSWGAMTEAFF
TRBD1 | TRBJ1-4 | TRBV2 | - | TGTGCCAGCAGTGATCCGGGACAGGGTCTGAATGAAAAACTGTTTTTT | CASSDPGQGLNEKLFF
- | TRBJ2-5 | TRBV4-1 | - | TGCGCCAGCAGCCAAGTGTTGGCAGAGACCCAGTACTTC | CASSQVLAETQYF
TRBD2 | TRBJ2-1 | TRBV5-4 | once | TGTGCCAGCAGCACCCCAGGGACTATCCTCTACAATGAGCAGTTCTTC | CASSTPGTILYNEQFF
- | TRBJ1-1 | TRBV19 | - | TGTGCCAGTATTCTCAGCGAAGGGATGAACACTGAAGCTTTCTTT | CASILSEGMNTEAFF
- | TRBJ2-1 | TRBV29-1 | - | TGCAGCGTTAATTCCTACAATGAGCAGTTCTTC | CSVNSYNEQFF
- | TRBJ1-3 | TRBV7-6 | - | TGTGCCAGCAGCTTAGCAGCAGGGCCCCCTGGAAACACCATATATTTT | CASSLAAGPPGNTIYF
- | TRBJ2-7 | TRBV15 | - | TGTGCCACCAGCAGAGACAGCTCCTACGAGCAGTACTTC | CATSRDSSYEQYF
TRBD2 | TRBJ2-1 | TRBV7-2 | once | TGTGCCAGCAGCGTGACTAGCGGCTCCTACAATGAGCAGTTCTTC | CASSVTSGSYNEQFF
- | TRBJ1-3 | TRBV18 | - | TGTGCCAGCTCACCGCAGGTGACCTCTGGAAACACCATATATTTT | CASSPQVTSGNTIYF
- | TRBJ1-4 | TRBV3-1/TRBV3-2 | - | TGTGCCAGCAGCAATGGGGCCTCAGGAGAAAAACTGTTTTTT | CASSNGASGEKLFF
- | TRBJ2-5 | TRBV29-1 | - | TGCAGCGCCTGGGGCGGCGGCGGGCAAGAGACCCAGTACTTC | CSAWGGGGQETQYF
- | TRBJ2-5 | TRBV29-1 | - | TGCAGCGTTGGCGGAAAAGAGACCCAGTACTTC | CSVGGKETQYF
TRBD2 | TRBJ2-5 | TRBV29-1 | - | TGCAGCGTGGAGCGGGAGACCCAAGAGACCCAGTACTTC | CSVERETQETQYF
- | TRBJ1-2 | TRBV28 | - | TGTGCCAGCAGTTTAGCAGGGACGCCATACTATGGCTACACCTTC | CASSLAGTPYYGYTF
- | TRBJ1-5 | TRBV28 | - | TGTGCCAGCAGTTACCGGGGTAACAATCAGCCCCAGCATTTT | CASSYRGNNQPQHF
- | TRBJ2-3 | TRBV7-6 | - | TGTGCCAGCAGCTTAGACGGGGGCAGAGATACGCAGTATTTT | CASSLDGGRDTQYF
- | TRBJ1-1 | TRBV7-2 | - | TGTGCCAGCAGCCTTGGGGGGCAGACTGAAGCTTTCTTT | CASSLGGQTEAFF
- | TRBJ1-6 | TRBV5-6 | - | TGTGCCAGCAGCTCCCTGGGCAGGGATAATTCACCCCTCCACTTT | CASSSLGRDNSPLHF
- | TRBJ1-4 | TRBV24-1 | - | TGTGCCACCAGTGATCCGGGCAACCCTAATGAAAAACTGTTTTTT | CATSDPGNPNEKLFF
- | TRBJ2-5 | TRBV5-1 | - | TGCGCCAGCACTCGGGTCGGGACTGGAGAGACCCAGTACTTC | CASTRVGTGETQYF
- | TRBJ2-7 | TRBV4-2 | - | TGTGCCAGCAGCCAAGATGACGCTTCCGGGACCGAGACTGGTTCGATCCTCTACGAGCAGTACTTC | CASSQDDASGTETGSILYEQYF
- | TRBJ1-2 | TRBV6-5 | - | TGTGCCAGCAGAGCCCCGCGAGGGGCTAACTATGGCTACACCTTC | CASRAPRGANYGYTF
TRBD2 | TRBJ2-3 | TRBV4-2 | - | TGTGCCAGCAGCCAAGGTGGGGCGGGAGATGGCACAGATACGCAGTATTTT | CASSQGGAGDGTDTQYF
- | TRBJ1-6 | TRBV28 | - | TGTGCCAGCAGTTTACCCCTATCACCCCTCCACTTT | CASSLPLSPLHF
- | TRBJ2-1 | TRBV4-1 | - | TGCGCCAGCAGCCAAGTGGAGAACTATGAGCAGTTCTTC | CASSQVENYEQFF
- | TRBJ2-5 | TRBV7-9 | once | TGTGCCAGCAGCTTAGGTTGGGAAGGGGAGACCCAGTACTTC | CASSLGWEGETQYF
- | TRBJ2-5 | TRBV5-1 | - | TGCGCCAGCAGCCCCCACGGGGTCCAAGAGACCCAGTACTTC | CASSPHGVQETQYF
- | TRBJ2-7 | TRBV27 | - | TGTGCCAGCAGCAACCCACGGGGGGAGCAGTACTTC | CASSNPRGEQYF
TRBD2 | TRBJ2-7 | TRBV7-3 | - | TGTGCCAGCAGCCTCGGGACTAGCGCTAACTACGAGCAGTACTTC | CASSLGTSANYEQYF
- | TRBJ2-7 | TRBV2 | - | TGTGCCAGCATGGGGAGGGGGGTCTCCTACGAGCAGTACTTC | CASMGRGVSYEQYF
- | TRBJ2-2 | TRBV10-1 | - | TGCGCCAGCAGTGTTGGGTTTTCCGGGGAGCTGTTTTTT | CASSVGFSGELFF
- | TRBJ1-6 | TRBV5-5 | once | TGTGCCAGCAGCTTGGAAGAATATAATTCACCCCTCCACTTT | CASSLEEYNSPLHF
TRBD2 | TRBJ2-1 | TRBV28 | - | TGTGCCAGCAGTTTAGCGGGAGAGGCCTACAATGAGCAGTTCTTC | CASSLAGEAYNEQFF
- | TRBJ2-7 | TRBV28 | - | TGTGCCACCTCTTCCCCACCTCGACTAGGAAGCTACGAGCAGTACTTC | CATSSPPRLGSYEQYF
- | TRBJ1-6 | TRBV6-1 | - | TGTGCCAGCAGTGAAGTTTCGGGGCAGGCTTCACCCCTCCACTTT | CASSEVSGQASPLHF
TRBD2 | TRBJ2-7 | TRBV5-1 | - | TGCGCCAGCAGCTTGGGGTTGGTAGCGGGAGAAGGCCTGGGGTTC | CASSLGLVAGEGLGF